These 29 T cell receptor beta chains share one sample of origin, sequenced in a study of spatial heterogeneity in lung cancer (dated by TCRdb to between 2019 and 2020). Per the publication, the time point label means: blood at routine non-recurrence follow-up after resection. Whole RNA extracted from tumor and nontumor lung tissue, or from cryopreserved PBMC samples, was used for TCR sequencing without cell sorting. Receptor libraries were prepared by 5' RACE. Instrument used: NextSeq 500. Clones were called with MiXCR by TCRdb after fastp trimmed the public reads at Q25, and only in-frame beta chains were retained. Merged by CDR3 protein, the rows form single entries marked with the most common genes and DNA. The sample table shows roughly 120,000 distinct CDR3 sequences, and more than 10% are seen once. The top ten hold 16% of the sample. Sample: PBMCs, taken at follow-up. These receptors all stem from a male donor with early-stage non-small cell lung cancer.

The rearrangement joins TRBV12-3 or TRBV12-4 to TRBJ2-1; 7 bases line up with TRBD2. This CDR3 has 13 residues. V lost 5 bases, J lost 7 bases, and 5 bases stayed unmatched. The CDR3 sequence is CASSATGGNEQFF. The CDR3 DNA follows: TGTGCCAGCAGTGCCACCGGGGGGAATGAGCAGTTCTTC.

This clonotype was counted a few times. The chain recombines TRBV5-5 with TRBJ2-7; TRBD2 is a possible D gene (6 bases). Trimming removed 3 bases at V and 2 bases at J, with 12 bases between. CDR3 length: 14 amino acids. Germline V gene data show CDR1 as SGHKS and CDR2 as YYEKEE (reference sequence). CDR3 DNA sequence: TGTGCCAGCAGCTATAATCCGGGAGCCTACGAGCAGTACTTC. This codes for CASSYNPGAYEQYF.

This clonotype was observed a few times. The V gene is TRBV5-6, the J gene TRBJ1-1; D unresolved. CDR1 and CDR2 (germline): SGHDT, YYEEEE. This CDR3 has 13 amino acids. Trimming stripped 9 bases from V and 5 bases from J, with 17 bases between. In DNA form, the CDR3 reads TGTGCCACCCAGCTCGGAGTTGGAACTGAAGCTTTCTTT. Translating gives CATQLGVGTEAFF.

The table lists this clonotype with a few counts. The chain links TRBV6-6 to TRBJ1-1; no clear D. Germline assignment: CDR1 MNHNY and CDR2 SVGAGI (reference sequence). The length of the CDR3 is 15 residues. The V and J ends lost 5 bases and 3 bases respectively, with 16 bases between them. The DNA of the CDR3 is TGTGCCAGCAGTAGTACGGGTCTGGCCCACACTGAAGCTTTCTTT. Its protein is CASSSTGLAHTEAFF.

This clonotype has just a few counts. J is TRBJ1-6 and V is TRBV27; possibly TRBD1 for D (5 bases). Germline V gene sequence: CDR1 MNHEY, CDR2 SMNVEV (reference sequence). There are 13 residues in the CDR3. V was trimmed by 5 bases and J by 14 bases, leaving 16 bases between them. The CDR3: CASSPLQGWSLHF. CDR3 bases: TGTGCCAGCAGTCCTCTCCAGGGTTGGTCCCTCCACTTT.

This clonotype was detected a few times. This chain links TRBV6-5 with TRBJ1-2; 7 bases map to TRBD1. This CDR3 region has 14 residues. The V and J ends lost 6 bases and 2 bases, in that order; junction bases with no gene match: 6. Germline lookup yields CDR1 MNHEY and CDR2 SVGAGI. DNA for the CDR3: TGTGCCAGCAGAGAGGACAGGACGAACTATGGCTACACCTTC. Protein sequence: CASREDRTNYGYTF.

This clonotype was counted ten times or more. This chain connects TRBV7-8 to TRBJ2-3; 7 bases align to TRBD2. Germline CDR1 reads SGHVS; CDR2 reads FQNEAQ. This CDR3 region has 13 residues. Losses at the gene ends were 8 bases for V and 6 bases for J; bases not matched to a gene: 8. DNA of the CDR3: TGTGCCAGCGGGTGGGGAGGGACTGATACGCAGTATTTT. It translates to CASGWGGTDTQYF.

The chain combines TRBV20-1 with TRBJ1-1, with 10 bases that match TRBD1. The CDR3 covers 18 residues. V was pared by 0 bases and J by 5 bases, with 15 bases of the junction left unmatched. The germline V gene encodes CDR1 DFQATT and CDR2 SNEGSKA (reference sequence). DNA of the CDR3: TGCAGTGCTAGAGATTTACGGAGCAAGGGGGACAGGGGAACTGAAGCTTTCTTT. Protein: CSARDLRSKGDRGTEAFF.

Only a few counts were recorded for this clonotype. Since a much larger clone is just one base distant, this may be a read error. The rearrangement links TRBV5-4 to TRBJ2-1; D tentatively reads TRBD1 or TRBD2 (5 bases each). V lost 0 bases and J 2 bases, leaving 9 bases between the germline ends. Germline CDR1 SGHNT, CDR2 YYREEE (reference sequence). CDR3 size: 15 residues. CDR3 nucleotides: TGTGCCAGCAGCTTGGGGGGGAGCACCTACAATGAGCAGTTCTTC. This codes for CASSLGGSTYNEQFF.

The sample holds many counts of this clonotype. CDR3 protein: CASSYLTGNQPQHF. DNA of the CDR3: TGTGCCAGCAGTTACCTGACAGGGAATCAGCCCCAGCATTTT. The V gene is TRBV6-2 or TRBV6-3, the J gene TRBJ1-5; 7 bases are a match to TRBD1. This CDR3 has 14 residues. J was trimmed by 4 bases and V by 2 bases; bases with no gene match: 2. Germline V gene lookup returns CDR1 MNHEY and CDR2 SVGEGT.

V usage is TRBV27 and J usage is TRBJ1-5; D is possibly TRBD1 (5 bases). The ends were cut back, 4 bases at V and 0 bases at J, with 13 bases in the middle. The CDR3 sequence is 16 residues long. Germline V gives CDR1 MNHEY, CDR2 SMNVEV (reference sequence). The CDR3, as DNA: TGTGCCAGCAGTTGGGGCAGACTCGTTAGCAATCAGCCCCAGCATTTT. The encoded protein is CASSWGRLVSNQPQHF.

The chain has TRBV29-1 and TRBJ2-7, with 9 bases aligning to TRBD1. After removal of 6 bases from V and 6 bases from J, the junction contained 9 bases not matched to a gene. There are 13 residues in the CDR3. Germline CDR1 reads SQVTM; CDR2 reads ANQGSEA. DNA for the CDR3: TGCAGCGTGCGTCCCTTGACAGGGGGCGAGCAGTACTTC. Protein sequence: CSVRPLTGGEQYF.

This clonotype appeared many times. The genes are TRBV29-1 and TRBJ2-5; D remains unclear. With 4 bases removed from V and 2 bases from J, the gap between germline ends came to 11 bases. The CDR3 sequence is 13 residues long. CDR1 and CDR2 from the germline V gene are SQVTM and ANQGSEA. As DNA, the CDR3 is TGCAGCGTTGGGGTCAGGCGGCAAGAGACCCAGTACTTC. Translating gives CSVGVRRQETQYF.

This rearrangement joins TRBV20-1 to TRBJ1-1; a possible D gene is TRBD1 (6 bases). V dropped 0 bases and J dropped 0 bases, with 11 bases sitting between them. This CDR3 has 15 residues. Germline V gives CDR1 DFQATT, CDR2 SNEGSKA (reference sequence). CDR3 region: CSARDLNRVNTEAFF. The CDR3, as DNA: TGCAGTGCTAGAGATCTGAACAGGGTGAACACTGAAGCTTTCTTT.

The chain combines TRBV20-1 with TRBJ2-3; 10 bases line up with TRBD2. The germline V gene has CDR1 DFQATT and CDR2 SNEGSKA (reference sequence). The CDR3 totals 15 residues. V was pared by 3 bases and J by 4 bases, with 7 bases of the junction left unmatched. The CDR3 DNA reads as TGCAGTGCTAGGGAAACTAGCGGGGCCTCAGATACGCAGTATTTT. Protein: CSARETSGASDTQYF.

The genes are TRBV20-1 and TRBJ2-1, with 12 bases fitting TRBD2. Germline V lookup: CDR1 DFQATT, CDR2 SNEGSKA (reference sequence). V lost 5 bases and J lost 4; bases outside the gene matches: 12. This CDR3 is built from 17 residues. The CDR3, as DNA: TGCAGTGCTCCGGGGGGTTGGACTAGCGGGGCTTACAATGAGCAGTTCTTC. It translates to CSAPGGWTSGAYNEQFF.

This clonotype showed up just a few times. The chain joins TRBV2 to TRBJ2-5, with D uncertain. CDR3 length: 10 residues. The ends were cut back, 7 bases at V and 6 bases at J, with 6 bases in the middle. Germline V gene lookup returns CDR1 SNHLY and CDR2 FYNNEI. The CDR3 loop is CASKEQTQYF. The CDR3 DNA reads as TGTGCCAGCAAGGAACAGACCCAGTACTTC. The variable domain in full, with the rest retrieved from reference TRBV2 and TRBJ2-5, is EPEVTQTPSHQVTQMGQEVILRCVPISNHLYFYWYRQILGQKVEFLVSFYNNEISEKSEIFDDQFSVERPDGSNFTLKIRSTKLEDSAMYFCASKEQTQYFGPGTRLLVL.

This clonotype was seen a few times. The V and J genes are TRBV6-1 and TRBJ1-5; TRBD1 aligns across 8 bases. Per the germline V gene, CDR1 is MNHNS and CDR2 is SASEGT. The V gene end was trimmed by 2 bases and the J gene end by 5 bases; junction bases not matched to a gene: 2. This CDR3 has 14 residues. In DNA, the CDR3 is TGTGCCAGCAGTGAATTACAGGGGGATCAGCCCCAGCATTTT. Translating gives CASSELQGDQPQHF.

This clonotype was observed many times. The V and J genes are TRBV7-8 and TRBJ1-1; the D is unclear. Trimming left V 0 bases short and J 0 bases short, with 8 bases between. The V gene's germline CDR1 is SGHVS and CDR2 FQNEAQ. The CDR3 runs 15 residues. This CDR3 reads CASSLAFPMNTEAFF. CDR3 nucleotides: TGTGCCAGCAGCTTAGCGTTCCCCATGAACACTGAAGCTTTCTTT.

This clonotype turned up a few times. V is TRBV2 and J is TRBJ2-6, with D perhaps TRBD2 (6 bases). This CDR3 has 13 residues. CDR1 is SNHLY and CDR2 is FYNNEI in the germline V gene. Trimming took 9 bases from V and 2 from J, leaving 8 bases between them. The CDR3 protein is CARGGTGANVLTF. As DNA, the CDR3 is TGTGCCAGGGGAGGAACTGGGGCCAACGTCCTGACTTTC.

The chain links TRBV20-1 to TRBJ1-1; unclear D gene. The V end lost 4 bases, the J end lost 0 bases, and 6 bases lay between the germline ends. The germline V gene has CDR1 DFQATT and CDR2 SNEGSKA (reference sequence). This CDR3 region has 12 residues. CDR3 in amino acids: CSAMSVNTEAFF. For the CDR3, the DNA is TGCAGTGCTATGTCGGTGAACACTGAAGCTTTCTTT.

The rearrangement links TRBV7-9 to TRBJ2-3; 7 nucleotides line up with TRBD1. The CDR3 contains 17 residues. Germline values: CDR1 SEHNR, CDR2 FQNEAQ (reference sequence). Germline trimming cut 2 bases from V and 5 bases from J; bases unmatched to any gene: 13. CDR3 bases: TGTGCCAGCAGCTTAAGCGGCGACAGGGCCAATGGAGATACGCAGTATTTT. It is translated as CASSLSGDRANGDTQYF.

CDR3 loop: CASSLRLSGADEQFF. DNA of the CDR3: TGTGCCAGCAGCTTAAGGCTAAGTGGCGCAGATGAGCAGTTCTTC. The V call is TRBV7-3, the J call TRBJ2-1; D ambiguous. The CDR3 loop spans 15 amino acids. Germline V gene sequence: CDR1 SGHTA, CDR2 FQGTGA. Trimming shortened V by 1 base and J by 8 bases, and 15 bases separated the two germline ends. Variable domain in full (rest from reference TRBV7-3 and TRBJ2-1): GAGVSQTPSNKVTEKGKYVELRCDPISGHTALYWYRQSLGQGPEFLIYFQGTGAADDSGLPNDRFFAVRPEGSVSTLKIQRTERGDSAVYLCASSLRLSGADEQFFGPGTRLTVL.

The rearrangement uses TRBV12-3 or TRBV12-4 and TRBJ2-7; D remains unclear. V was cut by 6 bases and J by 0 bases, with 12 bases left in between. The CDR3 contains 14 residues. CDR3 DNA sequence: TGTGCCAGCAGCCCCGGGTCAAGCTCCTACGAGCAGTACTTC. It yields the protein CASSPGSSSYEQYF.

The chain has TRBV24-1 and TRBJ2-6, with D unresolved. The CDR3 length is 16 residues. Deletions cut 4 bases from V and 0 bases from J, with 9 bases between. Germline CDR1 and CDR2: KGHDR and SFDVKD. CDR3 bases: TGTGCCACCAGTGAGGCACGGATCTCTGGGGCCAACGTCCTGACTTTC. This translates into CATSEARISGANVLTF.

The V and J genes are TRBV30 and TRBJ1-2, with a possible D match to TRBD1 (5 bases). Germline values: CDR1 GTSNPN, CDR2 SVGIG (reference sequence). V was trimmed by 3 bases and J by 6 bases, leaving 14 bases between them. This CDR3 is built from 13 residues. The DNA for the CDR3 is TGTGCCTGGAGCAGAGGCAGGGCAGATGGCTACACCTTC. The encoded protein is CAWSRGRADGYTF.

The chain uses TRBV15 and TRBJ1-5, with D uncertain. V shed 0 bases and J shed 5 bases, with 11 bases lying between them. This CDR3 is built from 15 residues. Per the germline V gene, CDR1 is LNHNV and CDR2 is YYDKDF (reference sequence). In DNA form, the CDR3 reads TGTGCCACCAGCAGAGACCGGGCAGTGGATCAGCCCCAGCATTTT. It codes for CATSRDRAVDQPQHF.

The CDR3 DNA reads TGTGCCAGCAGTTCATACGTTCTAAGGACAGGTGTGAGGAGCTCCTACGAGCAGTACTTC. This gives the protein CASSSYVLRTGVRSSYEQYF. The genes are TRBV6-5 and TRBJ2-7; 7 nucleotides agree with TRBD1. The CDR3 spans 20 residues. V lost 4 bases, J lost 0 bases, and 21 bases stayed unmatched. The germline V gene has CDR1 MNHEY and CDR2 SVGAGI.

There are a few counts of this clonotype. The V gene is TRBV5-1, the J gene TRBJ2-7; tentative D call: TRBD1 (6 bases). V lost 3 bases, J lost 2 bases, and 15 bases lay in between. Germline V gene sequence: CDR1 SGHRS, CDR2 YFSETQ. The CDR3 has 15 residues. CDR3 sequence reads: CASSSRTAPTYEQYF. The CDR3, as DNA: TGCGCCAGCAGCTCTAGGACAGCGCCTACCTACGAGCAGTACTTC.